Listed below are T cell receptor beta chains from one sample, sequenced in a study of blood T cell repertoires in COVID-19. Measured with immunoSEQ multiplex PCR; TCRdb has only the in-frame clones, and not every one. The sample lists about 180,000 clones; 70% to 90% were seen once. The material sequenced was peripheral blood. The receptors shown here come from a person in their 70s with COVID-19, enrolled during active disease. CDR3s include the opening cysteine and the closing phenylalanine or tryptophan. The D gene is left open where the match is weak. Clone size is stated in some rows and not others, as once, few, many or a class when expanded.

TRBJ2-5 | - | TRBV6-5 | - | CASSPSSVGETQYF | TGTGCCAGCAGTCCTTCGAGCGTGGGTGAGACCCAGTACTTC
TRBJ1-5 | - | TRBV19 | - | CASSRQINQPQHF | TGTGCCAGTAGTAGACAGATCAATCAGCCCCAGCATTTT
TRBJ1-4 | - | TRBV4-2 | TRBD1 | CASSRTGGNEKLFF | TGTGCCAGCAGCCGGACAGGGGGGAATGAAAAACTGTTTTTT
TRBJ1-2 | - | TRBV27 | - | CASSSGRQSAFTNYGYTF | TGTGCCAGCAGTTCCGGGAGACAGTCCGCCTTTACTAACTATGGCTACACCTTC
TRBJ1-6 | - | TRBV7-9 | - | CASSWGSGPGSSYNSPLHF | TGTGCCAGCAGCTGGGGAAGTGGGCCGGGGAGCTCCTATAATTCACCCCTCCACTTT
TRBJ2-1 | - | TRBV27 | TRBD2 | CASFPGTSGRTRSYNEQFF | TGTGCCAGCTTTCCCGGGACTAGCGGGAGGACCCGCTCCTACAATGAGCAGTTCTTC
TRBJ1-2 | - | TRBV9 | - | CASSVVGTTHNGYTF | TGTGCCAGCAGCGTAGTTGGGACAACCCACAATGGCTACACCTTC
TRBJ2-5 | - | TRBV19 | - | CASRSGGRKQETQYF | TGTGCCAGTAGATCCGGTGGGCGAAAACAAGAGACCCAGTACTTC
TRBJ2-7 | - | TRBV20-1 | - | CSARPYYEQYF | TGCAGTGCTAGACCCTACTACGAGCAGTACTTC
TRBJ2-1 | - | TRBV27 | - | CASSLVGHSLRYNEQFF | TGTGCCAGCAGTTTGGTGGGACACTCCCTCCGATACAATGAGCAGTTCTTC
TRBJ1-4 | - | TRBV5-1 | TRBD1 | CASSSQPRQGTNEKLFF | TGCGCCAGCAGCTCCCAGCCCCGACAGGGAACTAATGAAAAACTGTTTTTT
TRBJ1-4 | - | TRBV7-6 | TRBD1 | CASSLVGTANEKLFF | TGTGCCAGCAGCTTAGTCGGGACAGCTAATGAAAAACTGTTTTTT
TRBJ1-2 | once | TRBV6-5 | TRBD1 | CASSPQGGYGYTF | TGTGCCAGCAGTCCACAGGGGGGCTATGGCTACACCTTC
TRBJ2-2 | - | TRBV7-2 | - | CASSPQGGTGELFF | TGTGCCAGCAGCCCACAGGGTGGAACCGGGGAGCTGTTTTTT
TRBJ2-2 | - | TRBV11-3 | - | CASSSPNTGELFF | TGTGCCAGCAGCTCTCCTAACACCGGGGAGCTGTTTTTT
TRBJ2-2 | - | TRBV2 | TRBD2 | CASSGGGRNTGELFF | TGTGCCAGCAGTGGAGGCGGGAGGAACACCGGGGAGCTGTTTTTT
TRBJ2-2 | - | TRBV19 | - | CASSSTIAGELFF | TGTGCCAGTAGCTCGACAATAGCCGGGGAGCTGTTTTTT
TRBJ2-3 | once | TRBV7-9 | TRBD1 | CASSPGQGSTDTQYF | TGTGCCAGCAGCCCGGGACAGGGAAGCACAGATACGCAGTATTTT
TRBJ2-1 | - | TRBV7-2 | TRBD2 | CASSLASGVNTEQFF | TGTGCCAGCAGCTTAGCCAGCGGGGTAAATACTGAGCAGTTCTTC
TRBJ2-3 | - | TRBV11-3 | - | CASSSYRADTQYF | TGTGCCAGCAGCTCCTACAGGGCAGATACGCAGTATTTT
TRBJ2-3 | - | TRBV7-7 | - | CASCRGRITDTQYF | TGTGCCAGCTGTAGGGGCAGGATAACAGATACGCAGTATTTT
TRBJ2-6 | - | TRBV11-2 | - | CASSSHRVGQAGANVLTF | TGTGCCAGCAGCAGCCACAGGGTAGGGCAGGCTGGGGCCAACGTCCTGACTTTC
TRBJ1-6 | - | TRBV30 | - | CAWSVKGGGNNSPLHF | TGTGCCTGGAGTGTTAAGGGGGGGGGTAATAATTCACCCCTCCACTTT
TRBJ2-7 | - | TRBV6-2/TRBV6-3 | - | CASSTEMTTGFIRDEQYF | TGTGCCAGCAGTACGGAGATGACTACAGGGTTCATACGGGACGAGCAGTACTTC
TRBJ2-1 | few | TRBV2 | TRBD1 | CASSELDRGADEQFF | TGTGCCAGCAGTGAACTGGACAGGGGAGCGGATGAGCAGTTCTTC
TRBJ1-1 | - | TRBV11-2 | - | CASSLMGGRSRTEAFF | TGTGCCAGCAGCCTAATGGGGGGGCGATCAAGGACTGAAGCTTTCTTT
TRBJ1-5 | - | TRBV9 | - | CASSPLEGRERQSQHF | TGTGCCAGCAGTCCCCTAGAGGGTCGGGAAAGGCAGTCCCAGCATTTT
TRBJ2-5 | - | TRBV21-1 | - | CASSPQGPGGQETQYF | TGTGCCAGCAGCCCCCAAGGTCCGGGGGGCCAAGAGACCCAGTACTTC
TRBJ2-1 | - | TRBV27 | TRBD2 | CASSLGGVEQFF | TGTGCCAGCAGTTTAGGGGGGGTTGAGCAGTTCTTC
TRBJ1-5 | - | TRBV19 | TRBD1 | CASSIQGTVGQPQHF | TGTGCCAGTAGTATCCAAGGGACAGTAGGACAGCCCCAGCATTTT
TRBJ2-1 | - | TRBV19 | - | CASSSSAIAHNEQFF | TGTGCCAGTAGTTCCTCGGCGATAGCGCACAATGAGCAGTTCTTC
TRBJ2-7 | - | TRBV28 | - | CASSFVRSSYEQYF | TGTGCCAGCAGTTTCGTTAGGAGCTCCTACGAGCAGTACTTC
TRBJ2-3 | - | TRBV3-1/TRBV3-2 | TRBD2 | CASSQEPERGAPPCTDTQYF | TGTGCCAGCAGCCAAGAGCCGGAGCGGGGGGCTCCCCCTTGCACAGATACGCAGTATTTT
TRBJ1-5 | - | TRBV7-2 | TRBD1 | CASSGRTGGYQPQHF | TGTGCCAGCAGCGGGCGGACAGGGGGATATCAGCCCCAGCATTTT
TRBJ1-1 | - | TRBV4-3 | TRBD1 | CASSPLQGAQAFF | TGCGCCAGCAGCCCATTACAGGGGGCCCAAGCTTTCTTT
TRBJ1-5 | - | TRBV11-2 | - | CASSRRPGKIGQPQHF | TGTGCCAGCAGCCGAAGACCAGGGAAAATTGGTCAGCCCCAGCATTTT
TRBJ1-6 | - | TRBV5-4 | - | CASSLKAGNNSPLHF | TGTGCCAGCAGCTTGAAGGCGGGGAATAATTCACCCCTCCACTTT
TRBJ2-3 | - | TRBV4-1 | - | CASSPSPTSTDTQYF | TGCGCCAGCAGCCCCTCCCCTACTAGCACAGATACGCAGTATTTT
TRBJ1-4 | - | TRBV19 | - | CASSTDLGYGKLFF | TGTGCCAGTAGTACGGACTTGGGTTACGGAAAACTGTTTTTT
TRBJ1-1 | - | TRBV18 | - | CASSTTGPEAFF | TGTGCCAGCTCGACGACAGGTCCTGAAGCTTTCTTT
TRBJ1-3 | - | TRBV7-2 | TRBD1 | CASSLLSVQGAGNTIYF | TGTGCCAGCAGCTTACTCTCGGTACAGGGGGCCGGAAACACCATATATTTT
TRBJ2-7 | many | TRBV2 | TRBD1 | CASSEDRGRDKQYF | TGTGCCAGCAGTGAGGACAGGGGAAGGGACAAGCAGTACTTC
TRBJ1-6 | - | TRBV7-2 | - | CASSSESRSNSPLHF | TGTGCCAGCAGCTCAGAATCGCGGTCCAATTCACCCCTCCACTTT
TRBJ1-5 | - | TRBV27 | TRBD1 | CASSLSRGLGNQPQHF | TGTGCCAGCAGTTTATCGAGGGGGCTAGGTAATCAGCCCCAGCATTTT
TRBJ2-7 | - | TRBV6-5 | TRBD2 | CASSYQTSGYEQYF | TGTGCCAGCAGTTACCAGACTAGCGGCTACGAGCAGTACTTC
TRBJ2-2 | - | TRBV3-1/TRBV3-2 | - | CASSLSPGAGELFF | TGTGCCAGCAGCCTTAGTCCAGGGGCCGGGGAGCTGTTTTTT
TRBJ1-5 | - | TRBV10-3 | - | CAISESTGQPQHF | TGTGCCATCAGTGAGTCGACGGGTCAGCCCCAGCATTTT
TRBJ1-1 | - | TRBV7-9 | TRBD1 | CASRPGQDTEAFF | TGTGCCAGCAGACCAGGACAGGACACTGAAGCTTTCTTT
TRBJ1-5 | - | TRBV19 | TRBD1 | CASRIPGQGIQPQHF | TGTGCCAGTAGGATTCCGGGACAGGGAATTCAGCCCCAGCATTTT
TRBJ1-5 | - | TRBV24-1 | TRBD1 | CATPQGGDNQPQHF | TGTGCCACTCCACAGGGGGGGGACAATCAGCCCCAGCATTTT
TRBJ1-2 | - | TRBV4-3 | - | CASSQEIRGSYGYTF | TGCGCCAGCAGCCAAGAGATCCGAGGGAGCTATGGCTACACCTTC